The 26 T cell receptor beta chains presented below share a single source sample, sequenced in a study of T cells expressing NK-cell markers. TCRdb reprocessed the 5' RACE reads, keeping one entry per CDR3 protein, no DNA. This repertoire comprises roughly 180,000 distinct CDR3 sequences; its ten largest clones make up 15% to 20%. The sequencing sample was made of blood T cells: a sorted CD56 or NKG2C T cell subset, CD4+ or CD8+ T cells, or bulk PBMC T cells (not recorded which). The source of these receptors is a woman between 18 and 70 years old in good health.

This sequence joins TRBV10-3 and TRBJ1-1; TCRdb proposes TRBD1, but this gene call is untestable without DNA. CDR3 length: 13 amino acids. Germline lookup yields CDR1 ENHRY and CDR2 SYGVKD. CDR3: CAISGRGDTEAFF.

V gene TRBV10-3 combines with J gene TRBJ1-5; the TRBD1 assignment by TCRdb is unverifiable without DNA. The CDR3 totals 16 residues. CDR1 ENHRY and CDR2 SYGVKD come from the germline V gene. CDR3 sequence: CAISDGTGGSNQPQHF.

The chain is built from TRBV7-2 and TRBJ2-7; the TCRdb D gene call, TRBD1, has no DNA to confirm it. The CDR3 contains 14 residues. Germline V gives CDR1 SGHTA, CDR2 FQGNSA. CDR3 amino acids: CASSFAGGPGEQYF.

The chain has TRBV5-1 and TRBJ1-1; lacking DNA, the TRBD1 call made by TCRdb goes unchecked. This CDR3 is built from 15 residues. In germline, CDR1 is SGHRS, CDR2 YFSETQ. CDR3 residues: CASSDLGVMNTEAFF. The complete variable domain, with remaining parts taken from reference TRBV5-1 and TRBJ1-1, reads KAGVTQTPRYLIKTRGQQVTLSCSPISGHRSVSWYQQTPGQGLQFLFEYFSETQRNKGNFPGRFSGRQFSNSRSEMNVSTLELGDSALYLCASSDLGVMNTEAFFGQGTRLTVV.

The J gene is TRBJ1-4, the V gene TRBV20-1; TCRdb proposes TRBD1, but this gene call is untestable without DNA. CDR3 size: 14 residues. Germline assignment: CDR1 DFQATT and CDR2 SNEGSKA (reference sequence). CDR3 sequence: CSARDPTSSEKLFF.

This rearrangement joins TRBV5-1 to TRBJ1-1. The germline gives CDR1 SGHRS, CDR2 YFSETQ. The CDR3 extends over 12 amino acids. CDR3 sequence reads: CASSLGGGDAFF.

The chain uses TRBV7-2 and TRBJ2-1; absent DNA, TCRdb's TRBD2 call cannot be checked. The CDR3 sequence is 14 residues long. Germline V gene lookup returns CDR1 SGHTA and CDR2 FQGNSA. The CDR3 is CASSLGLESFEQFF.

The V and J genes are TRBV7-9 and TRBJ2-7. Germline V lookup: CDR1 SEHNR, CDR2 FQNEAQ (reference sequence). The CDR3 covers 13 residues. CDR3: CASSLILPYEQYF. The variable domain in full, with the rest retrieved from reference TRBV7-9 and TRBJ2-7, is DTGVSQNPRHKITKRGQNVTFRCDPISEHNRLYWYRQTLGQGPEFLTYFQNEAQLEKSRLLSDRFSAERPKGSFSTLEIQRTEQGDSAMYLCASSLILPYEQYFGPGTRLTVT.

The rearrangement links TRBV10-3 to TRBJ2-1; absent DNA, TCRdb's TRBD1 call cannot be checked. The V gene's germline CDR1 is ENHRY and CDR2 SYGVKD. CDR3 size: 13 residues. CDR3 region: CAISTQGAGEQFF.

The rearrangement uses TRBV29-1 and TRBJ1-1; TCRdb names TRBD1, which stays unverified in the absence of DNA. Germline CDR1 is SQVTM and CDR2 is ANQGSEA. The CDR3 spans 13 residues. The CDR3 loop is CSVAVTGGTEAFF.

This rearrangement joins TRBV12-3 or TRBV12-4 to TRBJ1-4. This CDR3 comprises 15 residues. CDR3 sequence reads: CASSSRGTQNEKLFF.

By frequency, this clonotype is medium-sized. V usage is TRBV9 and J usage is TRBJ2-3; TCRdb selects TRBD1, and the lack of DNA leaves this call unchecked. The CDR3 has 15 residues. CDR1 is SGDLS and CDR2 is YYNGEE in the germline V gene. The CDR3 loop is CASSVGTLSTDTQYF.

V gene TRBV12-3 or TRBV12-4 combines with J gene TRBJ2-7. The CDR3 contains 12 residues. CDR3 protein: CASSYGIYEQYF.

V is TRBV9 and J is TRBJ2-2. CDR3 length equals 15 residues. The germline V gene encodes CDR1 SGDLS and CDR2 YYNGEE. The CDR3: CASSVSGENTGELFF.

V usage is TRBV25-1 and J usage is TRBJ2-1; TCRdb gives TRBD1 as the D gene, but with no DNA this cannot be confirmed. Germline loops: CDR1 MGHDK, CDR2 SYGVNS. This CDR3 has 12 residues. CDR3: CASSDVPTVQFF.

The chain employs TRBV7-2 and TRBJ1-3. Germline CDR1 and CDR2: SGHTA and FQGNSA. The CDR3 loop spans 17 amino acids. The CDR3 region is CASSLRGAPSSGNTIYF.

The chain couples TRBV20-1 to TRBJ1-1; TCRdb reports TRBD1, a call that lacks DNA to check it against. Germline V gives CDR1 DFQATT, CDR2 SNEGSKA (reference sequence). This CDR3 comprises 14 residues. This CDR3 is CSAGGQGRNTEAFF.

The chain has TRBV28 and TRBJ1-2. Germline assignment: CDR1 MDHEN and CDR2 SYDVKM. This CDR3 contains 16 residues. The CDR3 spells CASSLASGRASYGYTF.

The chain couples TRBV27 to TRBJ2-7; no DNA is available, so the TRBD2 call from TCRdb remains unchecked. The germline CDR1 and CDR2 sequences are MNHEY and SMNVEV (reference sequence). CDR3 length: 16 residues. CDR3 loop: CASSFLTSGALPEQYF.

The gene calls are TRBV12-3 or TRBV12-4 and TRBJ1-1; TCRdb calls TRBD1, which cannot be checked without DNA. The CDR3 is 14 amino acids. The CDR3 spells CASSLRTGGTEAFF.

V is TRBV6-2 or TRBV6-3 and J is TRBJ2-7; TCRdb calls TRBD2, which cannot be checked without DNA. This CDR3 contains 21 residues. CDR1 is MNHEY and CDR2 is SVGEGT in the germline V gene. The CDR3 spells CASSYSFSVLAGLAGEDEQYF.

This chain uses TRBV4-1 with TRBJ2-3. CDR3 length equals 14 residues. In germline, CDR1 is MGHRA, CDR2 YSYEKL. This CDR3 reads CASSPQAGTDTQYF.

J is TRBJ1-1 and V is TRBV4-2; TCRdb's D call of TRBD1 is untestable without DNA. The CDR3 is made up of 15 amino acids. Germline V CDR1 and CDR2: LGHNA, YNFKEQ. CDR3 protein: CASSQALTGVTEAFF.

The chain recombines TRBV2 with TRBJ2-7. The CDR3 runs 13 residues. Per the germline V gene, CDR1 is SNHLY and CDR2 is FYNNEI. The chain's CDR3 is CASSATRTYEQYF.

The genes are TRBV5-1 and TRBJ1-4. The CDR3 consists of 15 residues. Germline-derived CDR1 and CDR2 are SGHRS and YFSETQ. The CDR3: CASSSGGPTNEKLFF.

V usage is TRBV28 and J usage is TRBJ1-2; the TRBD1 assignment by TCRdb is unverifiable without DNA. The CDR3 length is 14 residues. Germline V gene data show CDR1 as MDHEN and CDR2 as SYDVKM. This chain's CDR3 is CASSLSDRGDGYTF.